This entry lists 27 T cell receptor beta chains sequenced from one sample in a study of blood T cells in healthy people across ages. Using a J-beta primer mix together with a sample-barcoded 5' primer, a second PCR was run for roughly 6 to 12 cycles. TCRdb ran MiXCR on the 5' RACE reads and lists one entry per CDR3 protein. Here the sample spans hundreds of thousands of distinct CDR3 sequences, around 42% being singletons. The sample consisted of blood. Every receptor here comes from a man in his 60s in good health.

This clonotype appeared a few times. The chain is built from TRBV5-1 and TRBJ2-7; D unresolved. There are 14 residues in the CDR3. Germline CDR1 reads SGHRS; CDR2 reads YFSETQ. V was trimmed by 1 base and J by 1 base, leaving 9 bases between them. CDR3 amino acids: CASSLFAESYEQYF. The CDR3 bases are TGCGCCAGCAGCTTGTTTGCCGAATCCTACGAGCAGTACTTC.

This clonotype was detected only a few times. The genes are TRBV15 and TRBJ2-6; TRBD2 agrees at 8 bases. J gave up 1 base and V 3 bases, and 2 bases lay outside the gene matches. Per germline, CDR1 LNHNV and CDR2 YYDKDF (reference sequence). The CDR3 extends over 16 amino acids. CDR3 nucleotide sequence: TGTGCCACCAGCAGCGGGACTAGTTCTGGGGCCAACGTCCTGACTTTC. Translation: CATSSGTSSGANVLTF.

Turning to this clonotype: The junction shows a germline mismatch at one end, possibly a read error. This chain joins TRBV30 and TRBJ2-7, with D perhaps given as TRBD1 or TRBD2 (5 bases each). CDR1 and CDR2 (germline): GTSNPN, SVGIG (reference sequence). The CDR3 is 11 amino acids. DNA of the CDR3: TGTGCCGGGAGTCCAGGGTCCGAGCAGTACTTC. This gives the protein CAGSPGSEQYF.

This chain joins TRBV6-2 or TRBV6-3 and TRBJ2-7; 9 bases are shared with TRBD1. The V gene end was trimmed by 1 base and the J gene end by 7 bases; junction bases not matched to a gene: 11. The CDR3 totals 16 residues. Per germline, CDR1 MNHEY and CDR2 SVGEGT. CDR3 amino acids: CASSYLRDRAKPEQYF. As DNA, the CDR3 is TGTGCCAGCAGTTACTTACGGGACAGGGCAAAGCCGGAGCAGTACTTC.

The V call is TRBV11-3, the J call TRBJ2-5; 7 bases are a match to TRBD2. The J call is in doubt because the DNA end fits TRBJ2-7 better. Germline V CDR1 and CDR2: SGHNT, YENEEA. The length of the CDR3 is 16 residues. The CDR3 DNA reads TGTGCCAGCAGCTTAGGCTCCGGGACTATTAACTACGAGCAGTACTTC. Encoded protein: CASSLGSGTINYEQYF.

This chain connects TRBV4-3 to TRBJ2-3, with TRBD2 matching over 8 bases. The length of the CDR3 is 17 residues. The ends lost 4 bases at V and 1 base at J; junction bases unmatched: 10. From germline, CDR1 is LGHNA and CDR2 YSLEER. The CDR3 protein is CASSRNTGGLGTDTQYF. The CDR3 DNA follows: TGCGCCAGCAGCCGAAACACGGGGGGGCTCGGCACAGATACGCAGTATTTT.

Details on this clonotype: A junction end diverges from the germline sequence, so it may reflect a read error. The chain is built from TRBV5-1 and TRBJ2-1; 7 bases are shared with TRBD2. From germline, CDR1 is SGHRS and CDR2 YFSETQ. The CDR3 runs to 16 residues. The CDR3: CASSLTSSSSYNEQFF. Written as DNA, the CDR3 is TGTGCCAGCAGCTTGACTAGCTCGAGCTCCTACAATGAGCAGTTCTTC.

In this sample, this clonotype turned up a few times. J is TRBJ2-7 and V is TRBV28; 9 bases align to TRBD1. The CDR3 loop spans 15 amino acids. The V gene's germline CDR1 is MDHEN and CDR2 SYDVKM. The J segment lost 6 bases and the V segment lost 5 bases, leaving 11 bases of the junction unmatched. The CDR3 reads CASSGAGTGFAEQYF. Here the CDR3 DNA reads TGTGCCAGCAGTGGGGCCGGGACAGGGTTTGCCGAGCAGTACTTC.

The chain has TRBV6-5 and TRBJ1-5; weak D call: TRBD1 (6 bases). V was cut by 5 bases and J by 4 bases, with 12 bases left in between. This CDR3 has 14 residues. Germline V gives CDR1 MNHEY, CDR2 SVGAGI. CDR3 in DNA: TGTGCCAGCAGTCCGGGGGGGCCGAATCAGCCCCAGCATTTT. Translation: CASSPGGPNQPQHF.

This clonotype occurred once. At one end, the junction sequence differs from germline, possibly due to a read error. The V call is TRBV5-1, the J call TRBJ2-1; 8 nucleotides match TRBD2. The CDR3 loop spans 17 amino acids. Germline V gives CDR1 SGHRS, CDR2 YFSETQ. This chain's CDR3 is CANSSGLAQGVYNEQFF. The DNA for the CDR3 is TGCGCCAACAGCTCCGGACTAGCCCAAGGGGTCTACAATGAGCAGTTCTTC.

This clonotype was observed a handful of times. This rearrangement joins TRBV4-3 to TRBJ2-1, with 9 bases matching TRBD1. Germline assignment: CDR1 LGHNA and CDR2 YSLEER. The length of the CDR3 is 17 residues. The trim removed 3 bases at V and 4 bases at J, leaving 10 bases unmatched. The CDR3 DNA reads as TGCGCCAGCAGCCACAAACCAGGACAGGGGACATACAATGAGCAGTTCTTC. Protein sequence: CASSHKPGQGTYNEQFF.

V usage is TRBV7-9 and J usage is TRBJ1-1, with unresolved D. The CDR3 extends over 14 amino acids. Germline CDR1 and CDR2: SEHNR and FQNEAQ (reference sequence). Trimming removed 4 bases at V and 0 bases at J, with 9 bases between. This CDR3 is CASSSHSMNTEAFF. The CDR3 nucleotides read TGTGCCAGCAGCTCCCATAGTATGAACACTGAAGCTTTCTTT.

This clonotype was counted only a few times. V gene TRBV7-2 combines with J gene TRBJ2-7, with D possibly matching TRBD2 (5 bases). The CDR3 is made up of 17 amino acids. The germline gives CDR1 SGHTA, CDR2 FQGNSA. V shed 1 base and J shed 2 bases, with 18 bases lying between them. CDR3 bases: TGTGCCAGCAGCTTAGTGTCAGGAATAGCGCGCGCCTACGAGCAGTACTTC. Its protein product is CASSLVSGIARAYEQYF. Full variable domain (outside the CDR3, taken from reference TRBV7-2 and TRBJ2-7): GAGVSQSPSNKVTEKGKDVELRCDPISGHTALYWYRQSLGQGLEFLIYFQGNSAPDKSGLPSDRFSAERTGGSVSTLTIQRTQQEDSAVYLCASSLVSGIARAYEQYFGPGTRLTVT.

V gene TRBV30 combines with J gene TRBJ2-3; D is perhaps TRBD2 (5 bases). The CDR3 loop spans 12 amino acids. With 5 bases removed from V and 8 bases from J, the gap between germline ends came to 14 bases. Germline CDR1 reads GTSNPN; CDR2 reads SVGIG (reference sequence). The CDR3 sequence: CAWEKLVGTQYF. The CDR3 nucleotides read TGTGCCTGGGAAAAACTAGTTGGTACGCAGTATTTT.

The rearrangement uses TRBV7-9 and TRBJ2-5; TRBD1 aligns across 10 bases. Judging by the DNA end, TRBJ2-7 fits better; the J call may be wrong. Germline V gives CDR1 SEHNR, CDR2 FQNEAQ (reference sequence). The CDR3 has 14 residues. The CDR3 sequence is CASSPGTGDVEQYF. CDR3 DNA sequence: TGTGCCAGCAGCCCGGGGACAGGGGATGTCGAGCAGTACTTC.

The chain has TRBV4-3 and TRBJ2-1; D call uncertain. This CDR3 comprises 13 residues. V lost 4 bases and J lost 7, with 11 bases in between. Per the germline V gene, CDR1 is LGHNA and CDR2 is YSLEER. CDR3 sequence reads: CASSPRSENEQFF. Written as DNA, the CDR3 is TGCGCCAGCAGCCCGAGGAGCGAGAATGAGCAGTTCTTC.

The CDR3 DNA reads TGCGCCAGCCGGACGGACAGTAATTCACCCCTCCACTTT. It translates to CASRTDSNSPLHF. The V and J genes are TRBV5-1 and TRBJ1-6; D perhaps matches TRBD1 (6 bases). The ends were cut back, 7 bases at V and 6 bases at J, with 11 bases in the middle. Germline V CDR1 and CDR2: SGHRS, YFSETQ. This CDR3 comprises 13 residues.

The chain combines TRBV7-9 with TRBJ2-7, with 8 bases identical to TRBD1. The V gene end was trimmed by 4 bases and the J gene end by 3 bases; junction bases not matched to a gene: 5. The CDR3 consists of 14 residues. CDR1 is SEHNR, CDR2 FQNEAQ, per germline (reference sequence). DNA for the CDR3: TGTGCCAGCAGCTCCTCAGGACAGGGCTACGAGCAGTACTTC. Its protein is CASSSSGQGYEQYF.

The chain has TRBV6-5 and TRBJ1-6, with TRBD1 matching 8 bases. Per the germline V gene, CDR1 is MNHEY and CDR2 is SVGAGI. The V gene end was trimmed by 6 bases and the J gene end by 9 bases; junction bases not matched to a gene: 10. CDR3 length: 15 residues. CDR3 in DNA: TGTGCCAGCAGACGGGACAGGAATCTCTTTTCACCCCTCCACTTT. Translation gives CASRRDRNLFSPLHF.

This clonotype was picked up a small number of times. The gene calls are TRBV9 and TRBJ1-2; a weak D match, TRBD1 (6 bases). The CDR3 sequence is 13 residues long. The V end lost 0 bases, the J end lost 6 bases, and 9 bases lay between the germline ends. The germline gives CDR1 SGDLS, CDR2 YYNGEE. CDR3 loop: CASSVEGEDGYTF. The CDR3 region has the DNA TGTGCCAGCAGCGTAGAGGGGGAAGATGGCTACACCTTC.

The rearrangement joins TRBV29-1 to TRBJ1-1; D is perhaps TRBD1 (5 bases). CDR3 length: 13 residues. Germline assignment: CDR1 SQVTM and CDR2 ANQGSEA. V lost 4 bases to trimming and J lost 3 bases, with 12 bases between them. In DNA form, the CDR3 reads TGCAGCGTTGCCTTGGGGGTATACACTGAAGCTTTCTTT. It codes for CSVALGVYTEAFF.

The gene calls are TRBV3-1 and TRBJ2-7; D uncertain. Per germline, CDR1 LGHDT and CDR2 YNNKEL (reference sequence). This CDR3 is built from 12 residues. Trimming pared 3 bases from V and 6 bases from J, leaving 9 bases between. CDR3 in DNA: TGTGCCAGCAGCCACGAGTATGGCGAGCAGTACTTC. This sequence encodes CASSHEYGEQYF.

Only a few counts were recorded for this clonotype. The V call is TRBV20-1, the J call TRBJ2-7; D is uncertain. V lost 3 bases and J lost 4, with 13 bases in between. The CDR3 totals 13 residues. CDR1 is DFQATT and CDR2 is SNEGSKA in the germline V gene (reference sequence). CDR3 in amino acids: CSASAEDGYEQYF. The DNA of the CDR3 is TGCAGTGCTAGTGCCGAGGACGGTTACGAGCAGTACTTC.

V is TRBV7-2 and J is TRBJ2-1; D remains unclear. The CDR3 loop spans 12 amino acids. Germline V CDR1 and CDR2: SGHTA, FQGNSA. Trimming stripped 1 base from V and 9 bases from J, with 7 bases between. The chain's CDR3 is CASSLGVPEQFF. In nucleotides, the CDR3 is TGTGCCAGCAGCTTAGGAGTGCCTGAGCAGTTCTTC.

The gene calls are TRBV6-6 and TRBJ1-1; unclear D gene. Trimming cost V 5 bases and J 1 base, with 8 bases left between them. The V gene's germline CDR1 is MNHNY and CDR2 SVGAGI (reference sequence). The CDR3 sequence is 13 residues long. The chain's CDR3 is CASSQLGNTEAFF. The DNA for the CDR3 is TGTGCCAGCAGTCAACTAGGGAACACTGAAGCTTTCTTT.

This clonotype occurred a few times. The gene calls are TRBV6-1 and TRBJ1-2; D unclear. The CDR3 has 13 amino acids. V dropped 2 bases and J dropped 1 base, with 5 bases sitting between them. Germline loops: CDR1 MNHNS, CDR2 SASEGT. CDR3 sequence: CASSEPVNYGYTF. The CDR3 DNA is TGTGCCAGCAGTGAACCAGTTAACTATGGCTACACCTTC.

This sequence joins TRBV7-9 and TRBJ1-6; possible D gene TRBD1, 5 bases. The germline V and J ends were trimmed by 5 bases and 6 bases, with 17 bases remaining between them. The CDR3 length is 16 residues. The germline V gene encodes CDR1 SEHNR and CDR2 FQNEAQ (reference sequence). CDR3 amino acids: CASSRTGGTVNSPLHF. The CDR3 DNA is TGTGCCAGCAGCCGGACTGGGGGGACGGTTAATTCACCCCTCCACTTT.